The 18 T cell receptor beta chains reported below all come from one sample, sequenced in a study of T cells after yellow fever vaccination (dated by TCRdb to the late 2010s). Libraries were built with 5' RACE. The run used an Illumina NovaSeq 6000. In TCRdb, the public reads were trimmed at Q25 with fastp and aligned with MiXCR, with productive beta chains retained. When rows share a CDR3 protein, they turn into one entry using the most common DNA and genes. This sample has about 220,000 distinct CDR3 sequences in its table, and roughly 3.3% of those were observed once. Of the sample, around 3% falls within the top ten clones. According to the study, the label for this sample's treatment or condition signals: live attenuated yellow fever vaccine strain. Material: CD4+ T cells sorted from PBMCs, obtained 10 days after the yellow fever booster vaccination. Source of these receptors: a man aged 18 to 30 who received the YFV17D yellow fever vaccine.

V usage is TRBV20-1 and J usage is TRBJ1-5, with no clear D. The V end lost 6 bases, the J end lost 3 bases, and 15 bases lay between the germline ends. Per the germline V gene, CDR1 is DFQATT and CDR2 is SNEGSKA (reference sequence). The CDR3 runs 14 residues. CDR3 region: CSATSWKANQPQHF. CDR3 sequence (DNA): TGCAGTGCCACCTCTTGGAAGGCCAATCAGCCCCAGCATTTT.

This clonotype was picked up many times. J is TRBJ1-3 and V is TRBV20-1, with D unresolved. The V end lost 5 bases, the J end lost 6 bases, and 14 bases lay between the germline ends. Germline V CDR1 and CDR2: DFQATT, SNEGSKA (reference sequence). The CDR3 is 13 residues long. DNA for the CDR3: TGCAGTGCTGGCCAAAGCTCCTTAAACACCATATATTTT. It encodes CSAGQSSLNTIYF.

At least ten counts were recorded for this clonotype. The chain joins TRBV20-1 to TRBJ1-5; no firm D call. Germline-derived CDR1 and CDR2 are DFQATT and SNEGSKA (reference sequence). V was shortened by 6 bases and J by 7 bases, with 13 bases between the two germline ends. CDR3 length: 12 residues. The CDR3 DNA follows: TGCAGTGCCCGAGCTGGGGAGCAGCCCCAGCATTTT. Its translation: CSARAGEQPQHF.

This clonotype was seen at least ten times. CDR3 bases: TGTGCCAGCAGTGTCCGGGGGGCTAACACCGGGGAGCTGTTTTTT. Translating it yields CASSVRGANTGELFF. The gene calls are TRBV12-3 or TRBV12-4 and TRBJ2-2; D may be TRBD2 (7 bases). V was cut by 5 bases and J by 2 bases, with 12 bases left in between. The CDR3 has 15 amino acids.

This clonotype has ten or more counts. This sequence joins TRBV5-1 and TRBJ1-6; 9 nucleotides align to TRBD1. V gave up 4 bases and J gave up 7 bases; unmatched junction bases: 6. Germline CDR1 is SGHRS and CDR2 is YFSETQ. This CDR3 spans 15 amino acids. The CDR3 loop reads CASSLWTGANSPLHF. The CDR3, as DNA: TGCGCCAGCAGCCTTTGGACAGGGGCCAATTCACCCCTCCACTTT. The entire variable domain, with the rest obtained from reference TRBV5-1 and TRBJ1-6, is as follows: KAGVTQTPRYLIKTRGQQVTLSCSPISGHRSVSWYQQTPGQGLQFLFEYFSETQRNKGNFPGRFSGRQFSNSRSEMNVSTLELGDSALYLCASSLWTGANSPLHFGNGTRLTVT.

The CDR3 protein is CASSLTTGELFF. CDR3 bases: TGCGCCAGCAGCTTGACCACCGGGGAGCTGTTTTTT. The chain carries TRBV5-1 and TRBJ2-2, with no clear D. The V gene lost 1 base and the J gene lost 4 bases, with 2 bases spanning the gap. The V gene's germline CDR1 is SGHRS and CDR2 YFSETQ. CDR3 length: 12 amino acids.

This clonotype turned up a few times. The rearrangement joins TRBV29-1 to TRBJ2-3; D not resolved. V lost 4 bases and J lost 3, with 11 bases in between. The V gene's germline CDR1 is SQVTM and CDR2 ANQGSEA. The CDR3 sequence is 13 residues long. The CDR3 region is CSVARSRTDTQYF. The DNA of the CDR3 is TGCAGCGTTGCCCGATCCAGGACAGATACGCAGTATTTT.

This sequence joins TRBV7-2 and TRBJ2-3; D is unresolved. The CDR3 has 15 amino acids. Trimming removed 5 bases from V and 2 bases from J, with 14 bases in between. Germline values: CDR1 SGHTA, CDR2 FQGNSA. CDR3 protein: CASSPNNWVTDTQYF. The CDR3 nucleotides are TGTGCCAGCAGCCCCAATAATTGGGTCACAGATACGCAGTATTTT. The variable domain in full, completed from reference TRBV7-2 and TRBJ2-3, reads GAGVSQSPSNKVTEKGKDVELRCDPISGHTALYWYRQSLGQGLEFLIYFQGNSAPDKSGLPSDRFSAERTGGSVSTLTIQRTQQEDSAVYLCASSPNNWVTDTQYFGPGTRLTVL.

This clonotype was seen a handful of times. The chain joins TRBV7-9 to TRBJ1-1; no firm D call. Trimming removed 6 bases at V and 5 bases at J, with 19 bases between. CDR3 length: 15 amino acids. CDR1 SEHNR and CDR2 FQNEAQ come from the germline V gene (reference sequence). The CDR3 sequence: CASSSAQGSRTEAFF. The CDR3 DNA follows: TGTGCCAGCAGTTCCGCCCAAGGGAGTCGGACTGAAGCTTTCTTT.

This clonotype was picked up a small number of times. The V call is TRBV20-1, the J call TRBJ1-5; 12 bases align to TRBD1. The CDR3 runs to 15 residues. CDR1 is DFQATT, CDR2 SNEGSKA, per germline (reference sequence). V lost 4 bases, J lost 6 bases, and 7 bases stayed unmatched. CDR3 region: CSANYGTGGGQPQHF. Here the CDR3 DNA reads TGCAGTGCTAACTACGGGACAGGGGGCGGTCAGCCCCAGCATTTT.

This clonotype was observed many times. This chain joins TRBV5-1 and TRBJ1-5; D uncertain. In germline, CDR1 is SGHRS, CDR2 YFSETQ. The V gene lost 4 bases and the J gene lost 9 bases, with 8 bases spanning the gap. The CDR3 is made up of 11 amino acids. In nucleotides, the CDR3 is TGCGCCAGCAGCCGCGGCTTGCCCCAGCATTTT. Encoded protein: CASSRGLPQHF.

This clonotype appeared many times. The chain couples TRBV15 to TRBJ2-1; tentatively, D is TRBD1 (6 bases). Germline V gene data show CDR1 as LNHNV and CDR2 as YYDKDF (reference sequence). The V end was cut by 0 bases, the J end by 6 bases, with 12 bases between. This CDR3 contains 15 residues. CDR3 DNA: TGTGCCACCAGCAGAGAGAGGACAGTCTCCAATGAGCAGTTCTTC. The encoded protein is CATSRERTVSNEQFF.

Ten or more counts support this clonotype. The chain couples TRBV12-3 or TRBV12-4 to TRBJ1-2; D unclear. The CDR3 runs 12 residues. Trimming removed 6 bases from V and 5 bases from J, with 10 bases in between. Here the CDR3 reads CASSPGSYGYTF. The CDR3 region has the DNA TGTGCCAGCAGCCCGGGATCTTATGGCTACACCTTC.

This clonotype was recorded once. The chain links TRBV20-1 to TRBJ2-7, with D possibly called TRBD1 or TRBD2 (6 bases each). The germline gives CDR1 DFQATT, CDR2 SNEGSKA (reference sequence). Trimming left V 0 bases short and J 3 bases short, with 15 bases between. The CDR3 covers 15 residues. This CDR3 reads CSAREGGGGDYEQYF. DNA for the CDR3: TGCAGTGCTAGAGAAGGAGGAGGGGGAGACTACGAGCAGTACTTC.

This clonotype occurred many times. This chain's CDR3 is CASSLAPLLQGFDEQFF. The CDR3 DNA sequence: TGTGCCAGCAGCTTAGCCCCCCTCCTGCAGGGTTTCGATGAGCAGTTCTTC. The gene calls are TRBV7-2 and TRBJ2-1, with a weak D call TRBD1 (5 bases). Germline values: CDR1 SGHTA, CDR2 FQGNSA. Trimming took 0 bases from V and 8 from J, leaving 20 bases between them. CDR3 length equals 17 residues.

Only a few counts were recorded for this clonotype. The conserved final phenylalanine or tryptophan is absent from the CDR3, which likely points to a read error. Because the CDR3's place on the DNA is in doubt, the DNA is left out and the CDR3 is given as listed by TCRdb. This chain uses TRBV12-3 or TRBV12-4 with TRBJ2-3. The length of the CDR3 is 16 amino acids, counting both ends. The CDR3 region is CASSLAPGYGSQIRSI.

The chain joins TRBV4-3 to TRBJ2-3; D gene unclear. This CDR3 has 15 amino acids. Germline V lookup: CDR1 LGHNA, CDR2 YSLEER. V dropped 1 base and J dropped 6 bases, with 14 bases sitting between them. CDR3 sequence reads: CASSQGLGYWDTQYF. The CDR3 nucleotides read TGCGCCAGCAGCCAAGGTCTTGGGTATTGGGATACGCAGTATTTT.

This clonotype was found many times. The rearrangement uses TRBV7-9 and TRBJ1-2; D is ambiguous. CDR1 and CDR2 from the germline V gene are SEHNR and FQNEAQ (reference sequence). V lost 1 base and J 7 bases, leaving 7 bases between the germline ends. The CDR3 is made up of 12 amino acids. The CDR3 nucleotides read TGTGCCAGCAGCTTAGGAGTGGGTGGCTACACCTTC. Encoded protein: CASSLGVGGYTF.